Listed below are T cell receptor beta chains from one sample, sequenced in a study of radiotherapy plus CTLA-4 blockade in lung cancer. Sequencing used immunoSEQ multiplex PCR; TCRdb keeps in-frame clones, though not all of them. The table records about 39,000 clones, approximately 75% of them present only once. This material consisted of peripheral blood, taken from a patient treated with radiotherapy plus ipilimumab. All receptors derive from a human donor with non-small cell lung cancer that progressed on radiotherapy plus ipilimumab. The CDR3 runs from the conserved cysteine through the conserved F or W. The order of the fields is clone size, D gene, J gene, V gene, CDR3 protein, CDR3 DNA. The D gene is left open where the match is weak. Clone size is shown for a subset of rows, as once, few, many or a class of expanded clone.

>-|TRBD1|TRBJ1-5|TRBV27
CASREGQISNQPQHF
TGTGCCAGCAGGGAGGGACAGATTAGCAATCAGCCCCAGCATTTT
>-|TRBD2|TRBJ2-2|TRBV7-3
CASSSQTSGGATGELFF
TGTGCCAGCAGCTCGCAGACTAGCGGGGGGGCCACCGGGGAGCTGTTTTTT
>-|TRBD1|TRBJ2-7|TRBV4-2
CASSQGFGQGASYEQYF
TGTGCCAGCAGCCAAGGGTTTGGACAGGGGGCCTCCTACGAGCAGTACTTC
>once|-|TRBJ2-3|TRBV9
CASSVADGGPTDTQYF
TGTGCCAGCAGCGTAGCTGATGGCGGCCCCACAGATACGCAGTATTTT
>-|TRBD1|TRBJ1-5|TRBV6-6
CASSSRTGYSNQPQHF
TGTGCCAGCAGTTCACGGACAGGTTATAGCAATCAGCCCCAGCATTTT
>-|-|TRBJ2-3|TRBV7-2
CASSLLAQSTDTQYF
TGTGCCAGCAGCTTACTAGCGCAGAGTACAGATACGCAGTATTTT
>few|TRBD1|TRBJ2-7|TRBV5-5
CASSLEGTGTTYEQYF
TGTGCCAGCAGCTTGGAAGGGACAGGGACAACCTACGAGCAGTACTTC
>-|-|TRBJ1-6|TRBV4-3
CASSQEGSSYNSPLHF
TGCGCCAGCAGCCAGGAAGGGAGCTCCTATAATTCACCCCTCCACTTT
>-|TRBD1|TRBJ2-5|TRBV5-1
CASSIRQGQETQYF
TGCGCCAGCAGCATCCGACAGGGCCAAGAGACCCAGTACTTC
>-|-|TRBJ1-2|TRBV19
CASSGHTAYSYGYTF
TGTGCCAGTAGTGGCCATACAGCCTACAGCTATGGCTACACCTTC
>-|-|TRBJ2-6|TRBV28
CASSPQGTGANVLTF
TGTGCCAGCAGTCCCCAGGGGACTGGGGCCAACGTCCTGACTTTC
>once|TRBD1|TRBJ1-2|TRBV6-1
CASATGDGVYGYTF
TGTGCCAGCGCGACAGGGGACGGTGTTTATGGCTACACCTTC
>-|TRBD1|TRBJ1-1|TRBV5-1
CASSPRTGVYPAFF
TGCGCCAGCAGCCCCCGGACAGGGGTTTATCCAGCTTTCTTT